This entry concerns a single TCR beta chain. What it recognizes is unknown. This specimen comes from a study of CD4 T cell repertoires in COVID-19. Study as a whole: Other coronavirus spike proteins restimulated relabeled CFSE-low cells expanded with IL-2 for around ten days.

Findings of the study overall: In SARS-CoV and/or HKU1 spike cultures, between about 6 and 26% of SARS-CoV-2 clonotypes reappeared. Sharing of several most expanded SARS-CoV-2-reactive clonotypes across memory subsets suggested intraclonal diversification.

Produced via immunoSEQ multiplex PCR; TCRdb's table is partial and in-frame only. The table has about 22,000 clones, around 86% seen once; the top ten hold 0.58%. The memory T cells were sequenced right after ex vivo isolation, without culture. Specimen: central memory CD4+ T cells from blood, collected before the COVID-19 pandemic. This clonotype was sampled from a human donor who had COVID-19.

CDR3 protein: CASSDSTQGAGYGYTF. Written as DNA, the CDR3 is TGTGCCAGCAGTGACTCGACACAGGGGGCCGGCTATGGCTACACCTTC. The chain uses TRBV6-4 and TRBJ1-2; 9 bases map to TRBD1. The CDR3 is 16 amino acids. The trim removed 0 bases at V and 4 bases at J, leaving 6 bases unmatched. Germline V gene sequence: CDR1 MRHNA, CDR2 SNTAGT.